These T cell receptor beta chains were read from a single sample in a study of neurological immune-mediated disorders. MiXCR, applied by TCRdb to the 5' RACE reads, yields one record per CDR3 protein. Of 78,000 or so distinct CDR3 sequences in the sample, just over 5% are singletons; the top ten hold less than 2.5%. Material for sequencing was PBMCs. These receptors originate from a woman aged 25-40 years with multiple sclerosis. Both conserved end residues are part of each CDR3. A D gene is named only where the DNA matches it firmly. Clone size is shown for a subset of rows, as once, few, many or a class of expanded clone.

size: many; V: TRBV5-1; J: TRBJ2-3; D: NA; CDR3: CASRPPGAQTGADTQYF; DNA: TGCGCCAGCAGGCCTCCTGGGGCCCAAACCGGGGCAGATACGCAGTATTTT
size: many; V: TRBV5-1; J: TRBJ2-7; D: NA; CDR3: CASSDGGGFSYEQYF; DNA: TGCGCCAGCAGTGACGGGGGAGGTTTCTCCTACGAGCAGTACTTC
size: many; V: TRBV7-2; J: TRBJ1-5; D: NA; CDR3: CASSPDRNQPQHF; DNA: TGTGCCAGCAGCCCAGACAGGAATCAGCCCCAGCATTTT
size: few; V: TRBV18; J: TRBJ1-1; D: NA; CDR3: CASSASNTEAFF; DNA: TGTGCCAGCTCAGCCAGCAACACTGAAGCTTTCTTT
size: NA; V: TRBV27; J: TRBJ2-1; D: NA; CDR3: CASSGGGLNEQFF; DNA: TGTGCCAGCAGTGGGGGGGGGCTCAATGAGCAGTTCTTC
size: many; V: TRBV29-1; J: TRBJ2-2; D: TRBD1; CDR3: CSVQGEVTGELFF; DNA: TGCAGCGTTCAGGGGGAAGTCACCGGGGAGCTGTTTTTT
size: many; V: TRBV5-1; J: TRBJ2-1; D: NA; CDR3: CASSLGGDASEQFF; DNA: TGCGCCAGCAGCTTGGGGGGGGACGCGTCGGAGCAGTTCTTC
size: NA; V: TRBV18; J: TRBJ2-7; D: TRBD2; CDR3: CASSPTHGLAGGYSYEQYF; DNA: TGTGCCAGCTCACCTACCCACGGTCTAGCGGGAGGGTATTCCTACGAGCAGTACTTC
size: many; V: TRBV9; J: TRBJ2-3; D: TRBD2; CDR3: CASSVTSGGSSTDTQYF; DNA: TGTGCCAGCAGCGTGACTAGCGGGGGTTCGAGCACAGATACGCAGTATTTT
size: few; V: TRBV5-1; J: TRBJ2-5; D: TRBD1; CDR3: CASSRTGRQQETQYF; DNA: TGCGCCAGCAGCAGGACAGGGAGGCAGCAAGAGACCCAGTACTTC
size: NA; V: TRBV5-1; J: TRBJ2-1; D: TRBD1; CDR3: CASSFGDRDRGNNEQFF; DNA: TGCGCCAGCAGCTTCGGCGACCGGGACAGGGGGAACAATGAGCAGTTCTTC